This T cell receptor beta chain was observed in a study of shared clonotypes between healthy human individuals. Study-wide context: Aged between 18 and 49, the donors were a couple of women and three men.

TCRdb's table, derived via immunoSEQ multiplex PCR, lists solely in-frame clones and lacks some. The sample contains roughly 1 million clones, approximately 72% of which appear only once. Germline V CDR1 and CDR2: SGHAT, FQNNGV. The CDR3 is made up of 14 amino acids. V was pared by 0 bases and J by 15 bases, with 17 bases between. This TCR was recovered from a young man in good health. This chain connects TRBV11-2 to TRBJ1-4; no clear D. The sequencing input was memory CD4+ T cells sorted from blood. The subset here: CD45RA-negative fraction. The CDR3 spells CASSLEATGAVVFF. The CDR3, as DNA: TGTGCCAGCAGCTTAGAGGCGACTGGAGCGGTGGTGTTTTTT.